One and the same sample provided the 10 T cell receptor beta chains below, sequenced in a study of identical twins. Using its own MiXCR run on the 5' RACE reads, TCRdb lists one record per CDR3 protein. The profile shows 470,000 or so distinct CDR3 sequences, approximately 25% of them singletons. These same data were also listed under a study on T cells expressing NK-cell markers.

Input material: CD4+ T cells sorted from blood. Every receptor here comes from a woman aged 18-30 years in good health.

This clonotype has more than one count but fewer than ten. The rearrangement joins TRBV12-3 or TRBV12-4 to TRBJ1-5, with a tentative D call TRBD1 (5 bases). This CDR3 has 14 residues. Trimming pared 7 bases from V and 6 bases from J, leaving 16 bases between. CDR3 loop: CASTAQGPPQPQHF. DNA of the CDR3: TGTGCCAGCACCGCCCAGGGCCCGCCTCAGCCCCAGCATTTT.

The V gene is TRBV18, the J gene TRBJ1-1; a weak D match, TRBD1 (5 bases). The CDR3 spans 14 residues. V lost 8 bases to trimming and J lost 0 bases, with 13 bases between them. CDR1 and CDR2 from the germline V gene are KGHSH and LQKENI. The chain's CDR3 is CASPSGTVNTEAFF. The CDR3 bases are TGTGCCAGCCCATCCGGGACGGTGAACACTGAAGCTTTCTTT.

This clonotype was counted many times. This chain joins TRBV29-1 and TRBJ2-7; D might be TRBD2 (5 bases). Per germline, CDR1 SQVTM and CDR2 ANQGSEA. Trimming took 0 bases from V and 4 from J, leaving 7 bases between them. This CDR3 has 12 amino acids. The CDR3 bases are TGCAGCGTTGAAGAACGGAGGTACGAGCAGTACTTC. It is translated as CSVEERRYEQYF.

The chain combines TRBV6-1 with TRBJ1-1; tentative D call: TRBD1 (5 bases). The CDR3 has 14 amino acids. V was trimmed by 6 bases and J by 7 bases, leaving 18 bases between them. Germline loops: CDR1 MNHNS, CDR2 SASEGT. The CDR3 coding sequence is TGTGCCAGCAGCCGCTATCACGGTGGGGGTGAAGCTTTCTTT. Translation: CASSRYHGGGEAFF.

This clonotype has ten or more counts. The chain uses TRBV4-2 and TRBJ2-2; perhaps TRBD2 as D (6 bases). The CDR3 contains 17 residues. Germline lookup yields CDR1 LGHNA and CDR2 YNFKEQ. Trimming stripped 0 bases from V and 3 bases from J, with 14 bases between. The CDR3 nucleotides read TGTGCCAGCAGCCAAGAACAGCCCGGGAGTTACACCGGGGAGCTGTTTTTT. Amino acids: CASSQEQPGSYTGELFF.

The table lists this clonotype with a few counts. In DNA form, the CDR3 reads TGTGCCAGCAGCGTCCGAGGGGGAAGAGAGACCCAGTACTTC. It specifies CASSVRGGRETQYF. The gene calls are TRBV12-3 or TRBV12-4 and TRBJ2-5, with a weak D call TRBD1 (6 bases). Trimming stripped 6 bases from V and 4 bases from J, with 15 bases between. This CDR3 is 14 amino acids long.

The chain couples TRBV12-3 or TRBV12-4 to TRBJ1-1, with D tentatively TRBD1 (6 bases). CDR3 length: 15 residues. Trimming pared 4 bases from V and 2 bases from J, leaving 14 bases between. The CDR3, as DNA: TGTGCCAGCAGTTCTGGGACACCCCGTAACACTGAAGCTTTCTTT. It specifies CASSSGTPRNTEAFF.

V usage is TRBV5-1 and J usage is TRBJ2-7, with D perhaps given as TRBD1 or TRBD2 (5 bases each). The CDR3 loop spans 14 amino acids. The germline CDR1 and CDR2 sequences are SGHRS and YFSETQ. Trimming took off 0 bases at V and 7 bases at J, with 14 bases between the two ends. Here the CDR3 DNA reads TGCGCCAGCAGCTTGGGGACGAGAGGGGCTGAGCAGTACTTC. Translated, it gives CASSLGTRGAEQYF.

This clonotype was picked up a small number of times. One end of the junction is discordant with germline, which a read error may explain. This chain connects TRBV6-6 to TRBJ1-3; D perhaps matches TRBD1 (5 bases). Germline-derived CDR1 and CDR2 are MNHNY and SVGAGI (reference sequence). This CDR3 is built from 13 residues. This CDR3 reads CASLQGSANTIYF. CDR3 bases: TGTGCCAGCCTTCAGGGTTCTGCAAACACCATATATTTT.

This rearrangement joins TRBV5-1 to TRBJ1-4; TRBD1 matches at 8 bases. The length of the CDR3 is 15 residues. V gave up 1 base and J gave up 7 bases; unmatched junction bases: 6. CDR1 is SGHRS, CDR2 YFSETQ, per germline. The CDR3 nucleotides read TGCGCCAGCAGCTTGATAGGACAGGGAGCTGAAAAACTGTTTTTT. This encodes CASSLIGQGAEKLFF.